What follows are 14 T cell receptor beta chains derived from one specimen sequenced in a study of neurological immune-mediated disorders (dated 2019 in TCRdb). Library prep was done by 5' RACE. Sequencing was carried out with an Illumina HiSeq 2500. TCRdb took the public reads, trimmed them with fastp at Q25, ran MiXCR for clone calling and kept in-frame beta chains. Each CDR3 protein appears once, grouped with its most common genes and DNA. Here the sample has 14,000 or so distinct CDR3 sequences; about 13% occur a single time. The ten largest clones represent about two fifths of the sample. The sample consisted of CD8+ T cells from blood. Every receptor here comes from a female donor with HTLV-1-associated myelopathy (HAM/TSP).

The chain uses TRBV4-1 and TRBJ2-7, with 8 bases matching TRBD2. J lost 2 bases, V lost 2 bases, and 5 bases had no gene match. CDR1 MGHRA and CDR2 YSYEKL come from the germline V gene. The CDR3 covers 15 residues. CDR3 DNA: TGCGCCAGCAGCCAACCCCCGGGGGGGACCTACGAGCAGTACTTC. Translation gives CASSQPPGGTYEQYF.

By share of the sample, this clonotype is medium-sized. CDR3 loop: CASSQDLGPSGNTIYF. CDR3 coding DNA: TGCGCCAGCAGCCAAGATCTCGGTCCCTCTGGAAACACCATATATTTT. V and J are TRBV4-3 and TRBJ1-3, with D unresolved. V lost 0 bases, J lost 0 bases, and 9 bases lay in between. Germline assignment: CDR1 LGHNA and CDR2 YSLEER. The CDR3 spans 16 residues.

The sample holds many counts of this clonotype. The chain has TRBV7-9 and TRBJ2-3; 8 bases align to TRBD1. The ends lost 3 bases at V and 5 bases at J; junction bases unmatched: 13. The germline V gene encodes CDR1 SEHNR and CDR2 FQNEAQ (reference sequence). The length of the CDR3 is 17 residues. The CDR3 sequence is CASSLGPAGGLGDTQYF. CDR3 in DNA: TGTGCCAGCAGCTTGGGGCCCGCAGGGGGCCTAGGAGATACGCAGTATTTT.

This clonotype was found many times. The J gene is TRBJ2-2, the V gene TRBV7-9, with 10 bases that match TRBD2. V shed 5 bases, J shed 3 bases, and the junction held 3 bases outside the gene matches. Germline V gene lookup returns CDR1 SEHNR and CDR2 FQNEAQ (reference sequence). The CDR3 loop spans 15 amino acids. The CDR3 spells CASSNLAGDTGELFF. CDR3 nucleotides: TGTGCCAGCAGCAACCTAGCGGGGGACACCGGGGAGCTGTTTTTT. The full variable domain, its missing parts supplied by reference TRBV7-9 and TRBJ2-2, is DTGVSQNPRHKITKRGQNVTFRCDPISEHNRLYWYRQTLGQGPEFLTYFQNEAQLEKSRLLSDRFSAERPKGSFSTLEIQRTEQGDSAMYLCASSNLAGDTGELFFGEGSRLTVL.

This clonotype was observed at least ten times. This sequence joins TRBV7-3 and TRBJ2-2, with TRBD2 identical over 14 bases. The CDR3 is 19 residues long. The V segment lost 4 bases and the J segment 2 bases; nucleotides outside the gene matches: 9. Germline-derived CDR1 and CDR2 are SGHTA and FQGTGA. The CDR3 DNA reads TGTGCCAGCAGCTCGTCACCGGGACTAGCGGGAGAAAACACCGGGGAGCTGTTTTTT. This codes for CASSSSPGLAGENTGELFF.

This clonotype was seen repeatedly, ten times or more. The chain couples TRBV29-1 to TRBJ2-1; D tentatively fits TRBD1 or TRBD2 (7 bases each). V was shortened by 7 bases and J by 1 base, with 11 bases between the two germline ends. The V gene's germline CDR1 is SQVTM and CDR2 ANQGSEA. The CDR3 covers 13 residues. The CDR3 sequence is CSAGGQSYNEQFF. The DNA for the CDR3 is TGCAGCGCGGGGGGACAGTCCTACAATGAGCAGTTCTTC.

This clonotype was seen ten or more times. J is TRBJ2-2 and V is TRBV7-9, with 7 bases matching TRBD2. Germline trimming cut 2 bases from V and 2 bases from J; bases unmatched to any gene: 11. Germline V gene sequence: CDR1 SEHNR, CDR2 FQNEAQ (reference sequence). CDR3 length equals 18 residues. The CDR3: CASSLMGLMSTNTGELFF. The CDR3 coding sequence is TGTGCCAGCAGCTTAATGGGACTAATGTCAACCAACACCGGGGAGCTGTTTTTT.

This clonotype was observed many times. The chain couples TRBV3-1 to TRBJ2-5; 9 bases fit TRBD1. Trimming removed 4 bases from V and 2 bases from J; junction bases left unmatched: 8. This CDR3 contains 16 residues. The germline CDR1 and CDR2 sequences are LGHDT and YNNKEL (reference sequence). The CDR3 sequence is CASSPGTGMGQETQYF. CDR3 nucleotides: TGTGCCAGCAGCCCCGGGACAGGGATGGGACAAGAGACCCAGTACTTC.

This clonotype was counted many times. The chain links TRBV21-1 to TRBJ1-2; TRBD1 was called by the table and not checked on the DNA. TRBV21-1 constitutes a pseudogene. The CDR3 is 17 amino acids. Here the CDR3 reads CASSKGAGSAANYGYTF. The CDR3 DNA is TGTGCCAGCAGCAAAGGGGCAGGGAGTGCAGCTAACTATGGCTACACCTTC.

This clonotype appeared a few times. The genes are TRBV4-3 and TRBJ1-4; no definite D call. The CDR3 extends over 16 amino acids. With 1 base removed from V and 0 bases from J, the gap between germline ends came to 9 bases. Germline V gene data show CDR1 as LGHNA and CDR2 as YSLEER. CDR3 sequence (DNA): TGCGCCAGCAGCCAAGGTCTGGCCTCAACTAATGAAAAACTGTTTTTT. Residues: CASSQGLASTNEKLFF.

This clonotype was detected ten times or more. V is TRBV5-6 and J is TRBJ2-5, with D hard to call. Trimming took off 2 bases at V and 7 bases at J, with 12 bases between the two ends. The CDR3 consists of 13 residues. Germline V lookup: CDR1 SGHDT, CDR2 YYEEEE. The CDR3 reads CASSFDTVGTQYF. In nucleotides, the CDR3 is TGTGCCAGCAGCTTTGATACGGTGGGGACCCAGTACTTC.

The sample holds many counts of this clonotype. V is TRBV4-3 and J is TRBJ1-2; D perhaps matches TRBD1 (5 bases). Germline V CDR1 and CDR2: LGHNA, YSLEER. This CDR3 has 16 amino acids. V dropped 0 bases and J dropped 2 bases, with 13 bases sitting between them. As DNA, the CDR3 is TGCGCCAGCAGCCAAGACTACGCCGGGACCAACTATGGCTACACCTTC. It is translated as CASSQDYAGTNYGYTF.

In its sample, this clonotype was seen many times. CDR3 amino acids: CASSLTGWGEQYF. CDR3 in DNA: TGTGCCAGCAGCCTGACGGGGTGGGGAGAGCAGTACTTC. The chain links TRBV28 to TRBJ2-7, with D possibly TRBD2 on 5 matching bases. Germline V lookup: CDR1 MDHEN, CDR2 SYDVKM. The CDR3 has 13 amino acids. Trimming left V 6 bases short and J 7 bases short, with 16 bases between. The full variable domain, in which reference TRBV28 and TRBJ2-7 provide the parts outside the CDR3, is DVKVTQSSRYLVKRTGEKVFLECVQDMDHENMFWYRQDPGLGLRLIYFSYDVKMKEKGDIPEGYSVSREKKERFSLILESASTNQTSMYLCASSLTGWGEQYFGPGTRLTVT.

In the case of this clonotype: No conserved phenylalanine or tryptophan ends this CDR3, so it is likely a read error. The limits of the CDR3 on the DNA are not certain, so only TCRdb's listed CDR3 is given. The chain links TRBV28 to TRBJ2-1; the table names TRBD1, a call not compared with the DNA. The CDR3 region is 15 residues in length, termini included. Germline V gene data show CDR1 as MDHEN and CDR2 as SYDVKM. CDR3 region: CASSLSAGGANEQVV.